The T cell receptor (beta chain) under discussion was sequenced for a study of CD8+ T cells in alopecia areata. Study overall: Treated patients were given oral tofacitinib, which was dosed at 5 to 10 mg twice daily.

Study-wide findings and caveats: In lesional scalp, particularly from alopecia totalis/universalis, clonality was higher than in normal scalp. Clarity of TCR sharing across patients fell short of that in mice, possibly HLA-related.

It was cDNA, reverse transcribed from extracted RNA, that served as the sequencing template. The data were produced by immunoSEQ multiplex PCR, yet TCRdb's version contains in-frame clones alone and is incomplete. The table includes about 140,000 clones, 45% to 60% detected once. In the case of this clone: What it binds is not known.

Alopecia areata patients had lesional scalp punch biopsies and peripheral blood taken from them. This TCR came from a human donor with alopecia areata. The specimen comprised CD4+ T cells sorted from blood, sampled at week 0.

The CDR3 DNA is TGTGCCACCAGCAGAGAGCCGGGCGGTGGGGGGGATACGCAGTATTTT. Translated, it gives CATSREPGGGGDTQYF. The chain has TRBV15 and TRBJ2-3; the D gene is possibly TRBD2 (6 bases). Trimming took off 0 bases at V and 6 bases at J, with 16 bases between the two ends. Germline loops: CDR1 LNHNV, CDR2 YYDKDF (reference sequence). The CDR3 is made up of 16 amino acids.